This T cell receptor (beta chain) emerged from a study of blood T cell repertoires in COVID-19. The ends lost 4 bases at V and 7 bases at J; junction bases unmatched: 7. The CDR3 runs to 15 residues. In germline, CDR1 is LGHNA, CDR2 YSLEER. This clone has a handful of counts. Sequencing was performed with immunoSEQ multiplex PCR; in TCRdb, only in-frame clones are kept and a portion is missing. The repertoire holds over 250,000 clones, with over 70% as singletons. The sequence was obtained from a woman aged 40 to 50 who had recovered from COVID-19. This rearrangement joins TRBV4-3 to TRBJ2-2; 9 bases agree with TRBD1. The specimen sequenced was peripheral blood. CDR3 amino acids: CASSPRTGVGGELFF. The CDR3 coding sequence is TGCGCCAGCAGCCCCCGGACAGGGGTAGGCGGGGAGCTGTTTTTT.